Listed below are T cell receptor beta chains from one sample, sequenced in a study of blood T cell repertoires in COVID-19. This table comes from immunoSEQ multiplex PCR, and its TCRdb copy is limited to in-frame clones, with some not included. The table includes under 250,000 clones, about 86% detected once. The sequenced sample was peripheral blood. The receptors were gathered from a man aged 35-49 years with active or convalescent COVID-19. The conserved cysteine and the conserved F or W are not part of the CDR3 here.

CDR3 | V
ASNPVGGQDLWQY | TRBV7-2
ASSPGQGASIQY | TRBV11-2
ASSPDRVYEQY | TRBV5-1
ASSLDRKGNIQY | TRBV11-3
ASSRGQGNEKLF | TRBV7-6
ASSIGTSLGNEQF | TRBV5-1
ASSFPGGGTDTQY | TRBV28
ASSLPRASGSNEQF | TRBV7-3
ASSPARGYTDTQY | TRBV18
ASSLTTGTGTEAF | TRBV19
ASRTGTSGDNEQF | TRBV6-5
ASSLEEGINSPLH | TRBV5-4
ASSVDLAGYNEQF | TRBV9
AWSVGRGLGDEQF | TRBV30
ATSESGTGTYNEQF | TRBV24-1
ASSIRAPNQPQH | TRBV19
ASGMGPSQETQY | TRBV2
ASKIITGAGRYNEQF | TRBV27
ASSPPRASGRVTADTQY | TRBV18
ASSINARDYEQY | TRBV19
ASSFQGAGQPQH | TRBV27
ASSQVSGSTGELF | TRBV14
ASSSLETQY | TRBV9
ASSGTGGLNSPLH | TRBV2
ASSHGSGIRAGYGYT | TRBV4-1
ARGGGNTEAF | TRBV10-1
AGRGGGGNYGYT | TRBV30
ASRSSETQY | TRBV7-9
ASLKGGNTEAF | TRBV18
ASSRTGAVTGYT | TRBV6-2/TRBV6-3
ASSQDRSWGTSLDTQY | TRBV4-3
ASSRPGSYEQY | TRBV18
ASSSIGLAKYNEQF | TRBV18
ASSLNTGGRRNSGNTIY | TRBV7-9
ASRPTGGRNEKLF | TRBV6-6
ASSGSGGARVHEQY | TRBV28
ASPGTSGRGEYNEQF | TRBV10-1
ASGLGITAAQETQY | TRBV12-5
AWGRGGSYEQY | TRBV30
AWSREGGHTQY | TRBV30
ASSQDRGGDTTKETQY | TRBV3-1/TRBV3-2